These 25 T cell receptor beta chains share one sample of origin, sequenced in a study of human T cells and chemical hapten exposure. TCRdb recomputed calls from the RACE reads with MiXCR, one row per CDR3 protein. The repertoire holds about 120,000 distinct CDR3 sequences, with approximately 13% as singletons. Time point in this sample: pre-sensitization, week 0. Treatment in this sample: therapeutic diphenylcyclopropenone sensitization with weekly scalp DPC. The sample here was whole blood, taken in connection with sensitization to the hapten diphenylcyclopropenone (DPC). Receptor source: a woman between 18 and 29 years old with alopecia areata. Some clones in this sample may be carry-over from other donors' samples.

At least ten counts were recorded for this clonotype. This chain links TRBV29-1 with TRBJ2-3; 9 positions agree with TRBD2. The CDR3 is 15 residues long. The germline V gene encodes CDR1 SQVTM and CDR2 ANQGSEA. Germline trimming cut 2 bases from V and 4 bases from J; bases unmatched to any gene: 7. The CDR3 loop is CSVEKRASGADTQYF. Here the CDR3 DNA reads TGCAGCGTTGAAAAAAGAGCTAGCGGGGCAGATACGCAGTATTTT.

This clonotype was counted a few times. V is TRBV6-2 or TRBV6-3 and J is TRBJ1-1; no definite D call. The CDR3 is 14 residues long. Looked up from germline, CDR1 is MNHEY and CDR2 is SVGEGT. Trimming pared 3 bases from V and 0 bases from J, leaving 8 bases between. The CDR3 reads CASSYTAMNTEAFF. CDR3 nucleotides: TGTGCCAGCAGTTATACAGCTATGAACACTGAAGCTTTCTTT.

The chain has TRBV4-1 and TRBJ2-7; 8 bases align to TRBD1. Germline V gene sequence: CDR1 MGHRA, CDR2 YSYEKL. This CDR3 region has 17 residues. Germline trimming cut 4 bases from V and 3 bases from J; bases unmatched to any gene: 14. The CDR3 here is CASSPPDGQGRDYEQYF. In DNA, the CDR3 is TGCGCCAGCAGCCCTCCTGACGGACAGGGCAGAGACTACGAGCAGTACTTC.

This clonotype appeared many times. The V gene is TRBV7-8, the J gene TRBJ1-5, with unresolved D. The CDR3 has 16 residues. Trimming removed 7 bases at V and 2 bases at J, with 18 bases between. Germline V gene data show CDR1 as SGHVS and CDR2 as FQNEAQ. The CDR3 region has the DNA TGTGCCAGCACCAACCTCGCCGGGAGGGGCAATCAGCCCCAGCATTTT. Protein product: CASTNLAGRGNQPQHF.

This clonotype was detected ten times or more. This rearrangement joins TRBV5-1 to TRBJ2-5; perhaps TRBD2 as D (5 bases). This CDR3 comprises 12 residues. Germline V gene lookup returns CDR1 SGHRS and CDR2 YFSETQ. V was clipped by 2 bases and J by 5 bases, with 7 bases between them. CDR3 DNA sequence: TGCGCCAGCAGCTTCGGGGTGGAGACCCAGTACTTC. Translation gives CASSFGVETQYF.

Ten or more counts support this clonotype. The chain has TRBV12-5 and TRBJ1-5; TRBD1 might be the D (5 bases). This CDR3 is 16 amino acids long. V was clipped by 0 bases and J by 0 bases, with 9 bases between them. The V gene's germline CDR1 is LGHNT and CDR2 FRNRAP. The DNA of the CDR3 is TGTGCTAGTGGTTTGGTAACAGGTTCTAGCAATCAGCCCCAGCATTTT. Its translation: CASGLVTGSSNQPQHF.

The sample holds a few counts of this clonotype. The J gene is TRBJ2-5, the V gene TRBV6-5; TRBD2 agrees at 9 bases. V shed 6 bases and J 5 bases; nucleotides not matched to a gene: 10. The CDR3 runs 15 residues. The germline V gene has CDR1 MNHEY and CDR2 SVGAGI. CDR3 coding DNA: TGTGCCAGCAGGGCCGGGACTAGCCCTCCTGAGACCCAGTACTTC. This encodes CASRAGTSPPETQYF.

The chain employs TRBV11-2 and TRBJ2-1; the match to TRBD2 covers 7 bases. The CDR3 loop spans 18 amino acids. Germline V CDR1 and CDR2: SGHAT, FQNNGV. The V gene end was trimmed by 2 bases and the J gene end by 4 bases; junction bases not matched to a gene: 14. Here the CDR3 DNA reads TGTGCCAGCAGCTTAAACTCGGGACTAACCGCTAATTACAATGAGCAGTTCTTC. Translation: CASSLNSGLTANYNEQFF.

A word on this clonotype: One junction end disagrees with the germline gene, perhaps due to a read error. The chain has TRBV3-1 and TRBJ2-1; 9 bases agree with TRBD2. Germline lookup yields CDR1 LGHDT and CDR2 YNNKEL (reference sequence). CDR3 length: 13 amino acids. CDR3 DNA: TGTGCCAGCAGCCAAGGCGGGGGGGTTGAGCAGTTCTTT. Protein product: CASSQGGGVEQFF.

This clonotype turned up a few times. The chain recombines TRBV7-6 with TRBJ2-2; unclear D gene. The germline CDR1 and CDR2 sequences are SGHVS and FNYEAQ. With 5 bases removed from V and 1 base from J, the gap between germline ends came to 8 bases. This CDR3 comprises 14 residues. Here the CDR3 reads CASSEEQNTGELFF. As DNA, the CDR3 is TGTGCCAGCAGCGAAGAACAGAACACCGGGGAGCTGTTTTTT.

V gene TRBV4-3 combines with J gene TRBJ2-2, with a possible D match to TRBD2 (5 bases). In germline, CDR1 is LGHNA, CDR2 YSLEER. This CDR3 has 15 residues. The ends were cut back, 4 bases at V and 4 bases at J, with 13 bases in the middle. The chain's CDR3 is CASSLGLAGTGELFF. CDR3 coding DNA: TGCGCCAGCAGCCTCGGTTTGGCGGGCACCGGGGAGCTGTTTTTT.

The CDR3 loop reads CASSVAQFTDTQYF. DNA for the CDR3: TGTGCCAGCAGCGTAGCACAGTTCACAGATACGCAGTATTTT. The rearrangement links TRBV9 to TRBJ2-3; D is uncertain. Germline lookup yields CDR1 SGDLS and CDR2 YYNGEE. This CDR3 region has 14 residues. Trimming removed 0 bases at V and 2 bases at J, with 7 bases between.

This clonotype was recorded at least ten times. CDR3 protein: CSASRQNNQPQHF. In nucleotides, the CDR3 is TGCAGTGCTAGTAGACAGAACAATCAGCCCCAGCATTTT. This chain uses TRBV20-1 with TRBJ1-5; tentative D call: TRBD1 (5 bases). Germline V gives CDR1 DFQATT, CDR2 SNEGSKA (reference sequence). The CDR3 has 13 amino acids. Between the trimmed V and J ends, which lost 3 bases and 3 bases, there was a span of 9 bases.

This clonotype was observed a few times. CDR3 DNA: TGTGCCAGCAGCTTGTGGGACGTGGAGACCCAGTACTTC. This sequence encodes CASSLWDVETQYF. The chain couples TRBV7-2 to TRBJ2-5; D is tentatively TRBD1 or TRBD2 (5 bases each). The CDR3 runs to 13 residues. CDR1 and CDR2 (germline): SGHTA, FQGNSA. The ends were cut back, 3 bases at V and 5 bases at J, with 10 bases in the middle.

This clonotype was picked up many times. The chain carries TRBV5-1 and TRBJ2-3; a weak D match, TRBD2 (7 bases). Germline CDR1 SGHRS, CDR2 YFSETQ. V was pared by 2 bases and J by 2 bases, with 12 bases between. This CDR3 spans 15 amino acids. The CDR3 here is CASSFAGAITDTQYF. The CDR3 coding sequence is TGCGCCAGCAGCTTCGCGGGGGCCATCACAGATACGCAGTATTTT.

This clonotype has only a few counts. The genes are TRBV7-2 and TRBJ2-2; TRBD2 is a possible D gene (6 bases). Trimming took 5 bases from V and 2 from J, leaving 12 bases between them. CDR1 and CDR2 (germline): SGHTA, FQGNSA. There are 15 residues in the CDR3. Here the CDR3 DNA reads TGTGCCAGCAGCCTAGTAGCGGAAAACACCGGGGAGCTGTTTTTT. Protein: CASSLVAENTGELFF.

This clonotype was found many times. V usage is TRBV7-9 and J usage is TRBJ1-2, with TRBD1 as a possible D gene (6 bases). Per germline, CDR1 SEHNR and CDR2 FQNEAQ (reference sequence). The V and J ends lost 5 bases and 4 bases respectively, with 14 bases between them. The CDR3 sequence is 14 residues long. In DNA form, the CDR3 reads TGTGCCAGCAGCCCAGACAGGCGCCGCTATGGCTACACCTTC. Encoded protein: CASSPDRRRYGYTF.

There are many counts of this clonotype. The genes are TRBV2 and TRBJ1-4; 8 bases map to TRBD1. After removal of 6 bases from V and 0 bases from J, the junction contained 3 bases not matched to a gene. Germline assignment: CDR1 SNHLY and CDR2 FYNNEI. The CDR3 sequence is 15 residues long. CDR3 region: CASRLTGATNEKLFF. The CDR3 DNA is TGTGCCAGCAGATTGACAGGGGCAACTAATGAAAAACTGTTTTTT.

The rearrangement joins TRBV4-3 to TRBJ1-4; 7 nucleotides line up with TRBD1. From germline, CDR1 is LGHNA and CDR2 YSLEER. Trimming cost V 3 bases and J 5 bases; bases outside gene matches: 9. The CDR3 has 16 amino acids. The CDR3 sequence: CASSQGMTGSNEKLFF. The CDR3 coding sequence is TGCGCCAGCAGCCAGGGCATGACAGGGTCAAATGAAAAACTGTTTTTT.

This clonotype was observed many times. The chain uses TRBV20-1 and TRBJ2-3; D is ambiguous. The V end was cut by 5 bases, the J end by 0 bases, with 12 bases between. Germline CDR1 DFQATT, CDR2 SNEGSKA (reference sequence). CDR3 length: 14 amino acids. CDR3 sequence reads: CSAPTFSSTDTQYF. CDR3 coding DNA: TGCAGTGCTCCTACATTTTCTAGCACAGATACGCAGTATTTT.

This clonotype was seen more than once but under ten times. The chain recombines TRBV11-2 with TRBJ2-2, with unresolved D. Germline CDR1 reads SGHAT; CDR2 reads FQNNGV. The CDR3 is made up of 13 amino acids. The V end was cut by 1 base, the J end by 7 bases, with 7 bases between. CDR3 loop: CASSLASHGELFF. The CDR3 DNA reads TGTGCCAGCAGCTTAGCTTCACACGGGGAGCTGTTTTTT.

This chain uses TRBV6-5 with TRBJ2-1, with 12 bases fitting TRBD1. The CDR3 runs to 14 residues. J was trimmed by 5 bases and V by 6 bases; bases with no gene match: 2. The germline V gene has CDR1 MNHEY and CDR2 SVGAGI. The CDR3 DNA reads TGTGCCAGCAGGGGACAGGGGGCCCACAATGAGCAGTTCTTC. Protein product: CASRGQGAHNEQFF.

The chain couples TRBV24-1 to TRBJ1-5; D not certain. V lost 4 bases, J lost 14 bases, and 11 bases lay in between. CDR1 and CDR2 (germline): KGHDR, SFDVKD. The CDR3 runs 11 residues. CDR3 coding DNA: TGTGCCACCAGTGACAAGGCCAGAAAGCATTTT. It yields the protein CATSDKARKHF.

This clonotype occurred a few times. This chain connects TRBV20-1 to TRBJ2-1; 11 nucleotides match TRBD2. V was pared by 6 bases and J by 2 bases, with 6 bases of the junction left unmatched. Germline assignment: CDR1 DFQATT and CDR2 SNEGSKA (reference sequence). CDR3 length: 15 amino acids. The CDR3 here is CSAPLAGGAYNEQFF. DNA for the CDR3: TGCAGTGCGCCTCTAGCGGGGGGCGCCTACAATGAGCAGTTCTTC.

This clonotype came up a few times. This chain links TRBV20-1 with TRBJ1-1; 10 positions agree with TRBD1. Trimming took 6 bases from V and 5 from J; bases not matched to a gene: 12. The CDR3 is 15 amino acids. Germline V lookup: CDR1 DFQATT, CDR2 SNEGSKA (reference sequence). This chain's CDR3 is CSANRGTGVKTEAFF. As DNA, the CDR3 is TGCAGTGCCAACCGGGGGACAGGGGTTAAGACTGAAGCTTTCTTT.